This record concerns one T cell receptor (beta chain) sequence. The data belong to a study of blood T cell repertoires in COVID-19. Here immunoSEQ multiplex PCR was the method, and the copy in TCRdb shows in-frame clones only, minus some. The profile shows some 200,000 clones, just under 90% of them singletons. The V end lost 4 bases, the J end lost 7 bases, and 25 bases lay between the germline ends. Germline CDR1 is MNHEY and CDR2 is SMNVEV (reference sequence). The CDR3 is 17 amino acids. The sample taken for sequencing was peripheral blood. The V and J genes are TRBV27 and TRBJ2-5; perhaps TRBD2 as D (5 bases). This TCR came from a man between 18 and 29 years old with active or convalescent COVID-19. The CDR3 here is CASSSLPGDYLGGTQYF. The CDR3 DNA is TGTGCCAGCAGTTCTCTGCCCGGGGATTACCTTGGTGGGACCCAGTACTTC.